This entry concerns a single T cell receptor beta chain. Per germline, CDR1 SGHRS and CDR2 YFSETQ. The CDR3 consists of 15 residues. J gave up 4 bases and V 6 bases, and 7 bases lay outside the gene matches. TCR beta from blood CD8+ and CD4+ T cells was sequenced. It was healthy donors who served as the controls, matched for age and sex. TEMRA cells were enriched by FACS, and CD4+ and CD8+ T cells were negatively isolated. This specimen comes from a study of CD8 T cells in Susac syndrome. cDNA came from about 0.5 to 1 ug RNA primed by random hexamers. Amplification of TCR beta CDR3 by immunoSEQ multiplex PCR spanned 54 Vbeta and 13 Jbeta. Each CDR3 protein is one row after TCRdb ran MiXCR on the immunoSEQ multiplex PCR reads. Among about 130,000 distinct CDR3 sequences listed, roughly 96% were seen once.

V and J are TRBV5-1 and TRBJ2-5; 12 nucleotides match TRBD1. The sequence was collected from a human donor in good health. Sequenced material: CD4+ T cells from PBMCs. As DNA, the CDR3 is TGCGCCAGCACCCGGGACAGGGGGCGCGGAGAGACCCAGTACTTC. Encoded protein: CASTRDRGRGETQYF. Full variable domain (rest looked up from reference TRBV5-1 and TRBJ2-5): KAGVTQTPRYLIKTRGQQVTLSCSPISGHRSVSWYQQTPGQGLQFLFEYFSETQRNKGNFPGRFSGRQFSNSRSEMNVSTLELGDSALYLCASTRDRGRGETQYFGPGTRLLVL.